This TCR beta chain was identified in a study of blood T cells in healthy people across ages. Extraction of total RNA produced a minimum of 5 micrograms from each sample. Whole-study results and caveats: The study found more naive CD4+ cells and higher diversity in long-lived than aged donors.

Worth noting for this clonotype: The antigen is unknown.

Then a second PCR, running roughly 7 to 11 cycles, was carried out with a sample-barcoded 5' primer and a J-beta primer mix. A single record per CDR3 protein comes from TCRdb applying MiXCR to the 5' RACE reads. The data contain about 580,000 distinct CDR3 sequences, roughly 48% of them singletons. The source material was blood. The clonotype was recovered from a man aged 80 or over in good health.

CDR3 protein: CASSSTALGSYEQFF. DNA of the CDR3: TGCGCCAGCAGCTCCACCGCACTAGGGTCCTACGAGCAGTTCTTC. The J gene is TRBJ2-1, the V gene TRBV4-3; a possible D gene is TRBD2 (5 bases). The ends were cut back, 5 bases at V and 10 bases at J, with 21 bases in the middle. This CDR3 is 15 amino acids long. Germline CDR1 reads LGHNA; CDR2 reads YSLEER.